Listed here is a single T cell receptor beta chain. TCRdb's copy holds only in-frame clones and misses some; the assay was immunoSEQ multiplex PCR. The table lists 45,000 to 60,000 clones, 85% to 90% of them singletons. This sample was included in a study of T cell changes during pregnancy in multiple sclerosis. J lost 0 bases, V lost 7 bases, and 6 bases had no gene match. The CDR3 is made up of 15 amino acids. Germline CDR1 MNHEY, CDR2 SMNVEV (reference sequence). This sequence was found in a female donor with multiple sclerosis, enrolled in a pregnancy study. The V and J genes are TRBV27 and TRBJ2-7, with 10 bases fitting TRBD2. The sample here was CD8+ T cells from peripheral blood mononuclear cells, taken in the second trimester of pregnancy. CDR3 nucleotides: TGTGCCAGCACCCCTAGCGGGAGCATCTCCTACGAGCAGTACTTC. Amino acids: CASTPSGSISYEQYF.